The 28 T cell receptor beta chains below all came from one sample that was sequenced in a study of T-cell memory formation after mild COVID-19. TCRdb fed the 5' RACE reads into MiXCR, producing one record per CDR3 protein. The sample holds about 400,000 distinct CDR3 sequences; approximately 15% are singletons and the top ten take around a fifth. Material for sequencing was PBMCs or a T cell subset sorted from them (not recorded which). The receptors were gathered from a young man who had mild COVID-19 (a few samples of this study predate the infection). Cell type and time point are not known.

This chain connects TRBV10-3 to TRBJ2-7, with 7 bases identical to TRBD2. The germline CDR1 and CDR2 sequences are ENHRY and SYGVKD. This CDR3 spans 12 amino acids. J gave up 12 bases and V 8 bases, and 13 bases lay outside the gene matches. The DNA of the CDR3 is TGTGCCATCTCGAATGGGGGGGGACCCCGGTACTTC. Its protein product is CAISNGGGPRYF.

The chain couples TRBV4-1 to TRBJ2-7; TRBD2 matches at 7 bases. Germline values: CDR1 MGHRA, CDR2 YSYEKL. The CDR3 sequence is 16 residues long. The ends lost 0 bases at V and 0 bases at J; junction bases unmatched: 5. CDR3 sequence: CASSQDWGGSSYEQYF. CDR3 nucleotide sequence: TGCGCCAGCAGCCAAGATTGGGGGGGTAGCTCCTACGAGCAGTACTTC.

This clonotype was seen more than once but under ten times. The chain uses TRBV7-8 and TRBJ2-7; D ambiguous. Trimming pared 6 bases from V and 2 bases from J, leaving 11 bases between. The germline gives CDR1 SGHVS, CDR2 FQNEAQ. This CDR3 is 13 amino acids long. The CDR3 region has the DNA TGTGCCAGCAGTATAGAGGCCCCCTACGAGCAGTACTTC. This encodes CASSIEAPYEQYF. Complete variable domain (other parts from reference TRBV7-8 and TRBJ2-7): GAGVSQSPRYKVAKRGQDVALRCDPISGHVSLFWYQQALGQGPEFLTYFQNEAQLDKSGLPSDRFFAERPEGSVSTLKIQRTQQEDSAVYLCASSIEAPYEQYFGPGTRLTVT.

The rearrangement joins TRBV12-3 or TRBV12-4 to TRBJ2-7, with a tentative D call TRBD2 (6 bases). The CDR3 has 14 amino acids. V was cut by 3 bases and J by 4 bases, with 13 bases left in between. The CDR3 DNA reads TGTGCCAGCAGTTTGGCGGGACGGGCTTACGAGCAGTACTTC. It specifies CASSLAGRAYEQYF.

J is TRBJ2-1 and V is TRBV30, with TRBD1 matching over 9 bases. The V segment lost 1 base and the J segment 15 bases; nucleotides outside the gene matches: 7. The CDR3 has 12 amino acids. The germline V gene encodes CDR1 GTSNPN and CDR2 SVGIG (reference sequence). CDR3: CAWSAGTGLAFF. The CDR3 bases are TGTGCCTGGAGTGCCGGGACAGGGCTAGCGTTCTTC.

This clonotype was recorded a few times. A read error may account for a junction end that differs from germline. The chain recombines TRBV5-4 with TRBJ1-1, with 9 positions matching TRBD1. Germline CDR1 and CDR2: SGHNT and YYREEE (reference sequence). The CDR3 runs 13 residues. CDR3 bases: TGTGCCAGCAGCACCCGGGACAGGGTTGAATCTTTCTTT. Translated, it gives CASSTRDRVESFF.

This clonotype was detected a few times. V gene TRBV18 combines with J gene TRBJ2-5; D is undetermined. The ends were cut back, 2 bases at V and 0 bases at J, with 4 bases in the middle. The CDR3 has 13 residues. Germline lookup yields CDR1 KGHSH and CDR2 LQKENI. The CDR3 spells CASSPVDQETQYF. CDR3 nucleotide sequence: TGTGCCAGCTCACCAGTCGACCAAGAGACCCAGTACTTC.

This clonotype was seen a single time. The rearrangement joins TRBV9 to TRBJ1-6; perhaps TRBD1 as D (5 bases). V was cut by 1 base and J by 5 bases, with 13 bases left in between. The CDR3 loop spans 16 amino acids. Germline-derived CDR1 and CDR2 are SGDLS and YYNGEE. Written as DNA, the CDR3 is TGTGCCAGCAGCGTATCGGGGGGTGCGGATAATTCACCCCTCCACTTT. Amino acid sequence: CASSVSGGADNSPLHF.

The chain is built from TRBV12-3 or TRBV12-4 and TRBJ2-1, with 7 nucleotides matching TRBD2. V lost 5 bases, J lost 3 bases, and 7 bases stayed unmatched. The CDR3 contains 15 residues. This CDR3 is CASSPTSADYNEQFF. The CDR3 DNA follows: TGTGCCAGCAGTCCTACTAGCGCGGACTACAATGAGCAGTTCTTC.

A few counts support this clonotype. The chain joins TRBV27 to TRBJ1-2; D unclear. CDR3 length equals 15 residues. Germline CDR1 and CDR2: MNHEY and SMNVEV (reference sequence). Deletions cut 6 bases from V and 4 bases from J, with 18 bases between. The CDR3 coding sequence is TGTGCCAGCAGGGTGGGCCAGGCGATCTCCTATGGCTACACCTTC. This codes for CASRVGQAISYGYTF.

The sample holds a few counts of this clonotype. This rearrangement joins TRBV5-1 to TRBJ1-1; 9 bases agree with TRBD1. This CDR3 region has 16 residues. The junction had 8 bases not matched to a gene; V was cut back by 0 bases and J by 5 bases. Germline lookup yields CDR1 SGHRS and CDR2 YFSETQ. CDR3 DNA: TGCGCCAGCAGCTTGGGATCTCGGGGACAGGGAACTGAAGCTTTCTTT. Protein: CASSLGSRGQGTEAFF.

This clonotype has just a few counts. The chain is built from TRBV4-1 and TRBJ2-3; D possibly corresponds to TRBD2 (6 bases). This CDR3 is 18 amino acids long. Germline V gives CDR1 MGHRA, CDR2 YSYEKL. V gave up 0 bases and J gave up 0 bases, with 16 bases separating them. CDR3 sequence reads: CASSQDLYGGASTDTQYF. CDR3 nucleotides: TGCGCCAGCAGCCAAGATCTGTACGGCGGGGCTAGCACAGATACGCAGTATTTT.

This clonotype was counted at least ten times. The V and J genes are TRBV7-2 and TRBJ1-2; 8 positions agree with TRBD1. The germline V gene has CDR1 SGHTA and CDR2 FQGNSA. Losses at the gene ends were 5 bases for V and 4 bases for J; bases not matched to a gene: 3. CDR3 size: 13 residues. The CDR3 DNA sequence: TGTGCCAGCAGCCGGACAGGGTTCTATGGCTACACCTTC. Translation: CASSRTGFYGYTF.

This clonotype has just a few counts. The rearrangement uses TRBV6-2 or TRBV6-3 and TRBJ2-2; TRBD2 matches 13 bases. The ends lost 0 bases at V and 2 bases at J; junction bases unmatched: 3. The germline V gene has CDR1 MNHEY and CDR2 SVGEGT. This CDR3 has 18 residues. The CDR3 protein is CASSYSTSGGSNTGELFF. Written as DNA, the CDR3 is TGTGCCAGCAGTTACTCGACTAGCGGGGGGTCAAACACCGGGGAGCTGTTTTTT.

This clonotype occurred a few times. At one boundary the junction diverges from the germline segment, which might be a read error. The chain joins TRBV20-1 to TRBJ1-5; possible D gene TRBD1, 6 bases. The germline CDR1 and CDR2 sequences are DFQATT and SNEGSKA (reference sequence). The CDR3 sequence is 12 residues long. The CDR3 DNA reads TGCAGTGCTAGAAGCGGGGGGCAGCCACCCATTTTT. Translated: CSARSGGQPPIF.

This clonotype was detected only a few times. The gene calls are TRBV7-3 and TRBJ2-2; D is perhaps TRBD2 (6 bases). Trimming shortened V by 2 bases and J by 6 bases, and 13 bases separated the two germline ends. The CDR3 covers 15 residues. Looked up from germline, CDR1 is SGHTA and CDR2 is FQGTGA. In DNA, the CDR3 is TGTGCCAGCAGCTTACGGCCGAGGGAGGCCGGGGAGCTGTTTTTT. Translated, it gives CASSLRPREAGELFF.

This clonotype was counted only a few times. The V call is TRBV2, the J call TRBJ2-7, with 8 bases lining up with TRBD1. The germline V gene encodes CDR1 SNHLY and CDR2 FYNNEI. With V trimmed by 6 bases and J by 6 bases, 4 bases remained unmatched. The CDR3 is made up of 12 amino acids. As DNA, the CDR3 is TGTGCCAGCAGGGAAACAGGGGGCGAGCAGTACTTC. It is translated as CASRETGGEQYF.

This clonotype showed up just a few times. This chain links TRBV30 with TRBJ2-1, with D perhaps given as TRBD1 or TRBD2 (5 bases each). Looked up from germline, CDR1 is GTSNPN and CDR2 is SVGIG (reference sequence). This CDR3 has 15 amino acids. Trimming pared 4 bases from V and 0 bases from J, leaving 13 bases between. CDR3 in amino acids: CAWMTGTTSYNEQFF. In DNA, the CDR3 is TGTGCCTGGATGACCGGGACGACCTCCTACAATGAGCAGTTCTTC.

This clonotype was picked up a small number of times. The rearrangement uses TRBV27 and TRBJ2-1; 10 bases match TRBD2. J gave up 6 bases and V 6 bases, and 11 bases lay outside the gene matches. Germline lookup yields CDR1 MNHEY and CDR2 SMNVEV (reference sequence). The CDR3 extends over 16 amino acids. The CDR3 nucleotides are TGTGCCAGCAGCCGCCTCCCGCTAGCGGGGGCCAATGAGCAGTTCTTC. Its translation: CASSRLPLAGANEQFF.

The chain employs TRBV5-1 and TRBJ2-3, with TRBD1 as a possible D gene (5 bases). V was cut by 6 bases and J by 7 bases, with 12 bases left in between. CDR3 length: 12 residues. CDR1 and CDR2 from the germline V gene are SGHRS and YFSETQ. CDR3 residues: CASKRGLNTQYF. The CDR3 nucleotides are TGCGCCAGCAAAAGGGGCCTCAATACGCAGTATTTT.

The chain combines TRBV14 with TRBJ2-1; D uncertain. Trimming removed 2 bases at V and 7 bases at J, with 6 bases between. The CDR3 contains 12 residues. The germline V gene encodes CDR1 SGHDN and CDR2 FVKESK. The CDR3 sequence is CASSQIGNEQFF. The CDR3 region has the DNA TGTGCCAGCAGCCAAATCGGAAATGAGCAGTTCTTC.

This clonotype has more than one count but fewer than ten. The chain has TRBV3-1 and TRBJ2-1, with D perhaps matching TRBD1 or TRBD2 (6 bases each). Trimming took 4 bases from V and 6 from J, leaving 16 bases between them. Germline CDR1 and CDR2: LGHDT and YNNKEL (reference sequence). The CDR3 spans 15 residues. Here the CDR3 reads CASSRPTGGRNEQFF. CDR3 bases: TGTGCCAGCAGCCGCCCAACTGGGGGGCGCAATGAGCAGTTCTTC.

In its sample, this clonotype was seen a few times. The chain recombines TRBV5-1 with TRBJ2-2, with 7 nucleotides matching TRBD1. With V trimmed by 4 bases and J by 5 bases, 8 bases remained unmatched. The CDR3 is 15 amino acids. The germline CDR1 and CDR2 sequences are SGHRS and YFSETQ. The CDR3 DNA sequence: TGCGCCAGCAGCGAGACAGGGAGAGGGACCGGGGAGCTGTTTTTT. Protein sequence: CASSETGRGTGELFF.

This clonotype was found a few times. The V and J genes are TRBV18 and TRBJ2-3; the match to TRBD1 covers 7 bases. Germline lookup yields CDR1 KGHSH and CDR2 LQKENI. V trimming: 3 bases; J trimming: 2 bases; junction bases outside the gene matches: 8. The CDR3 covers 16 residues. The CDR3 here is CASSPMGQTFTDTQYF. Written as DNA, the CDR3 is TGTGCCAGCTCACCTATGGGACAGACCTTCACAGATACGCAGTATTTT.

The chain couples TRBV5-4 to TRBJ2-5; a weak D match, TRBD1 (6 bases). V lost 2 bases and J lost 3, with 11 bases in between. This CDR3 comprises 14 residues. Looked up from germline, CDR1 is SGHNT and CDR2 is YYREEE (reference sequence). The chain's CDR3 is CASSLGTIKETQYF. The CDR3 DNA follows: TGTGCCAGCAGCTTAGGGACAATAAAAGAGACCCAGTACTTC.

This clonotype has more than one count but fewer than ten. CDR3 sequence reads: CASNWVGETQYF. The CDR3 DNA reads TGTGCCAGCAATTGGGTCGGGGAGACCCAGTACTTC. The rearrangement links TRBV6-2 or TRBV6-3 to TRBJ2-5; D ambiguous. CDR3 length: 12 amino acids. Germline V gene sequence: CDR1 MNHEY, CDR2 SVGEGT. The ends were cut back, 7 bases at V and 5 bases at J, with 11 bases in the middle.

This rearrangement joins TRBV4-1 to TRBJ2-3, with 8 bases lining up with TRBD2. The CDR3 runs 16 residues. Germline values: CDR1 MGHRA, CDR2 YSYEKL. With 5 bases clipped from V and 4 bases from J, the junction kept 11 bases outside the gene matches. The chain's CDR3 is CASSSGGARGSDTQYF. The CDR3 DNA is TGCGCCAGCAGCTCCGGGGGGGCCCGAGGTTCAGATACGCAGTATTTT.

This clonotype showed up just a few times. DNA of the CDR3: TGTGCCAGCAGCCAACAGGGCGTACAGTACTTC. Protein: CASSQQGVQYF. The chain links TRBV7-2 to TRBJ2-4; perhaps TRBD1 as D (6 bases). Germline CDR1 and CDR2: SGHTA and FQGNSA. The CDR3 extends over 11 amino acids. V lost 5 bases and J 13 bases, leaving 12 bases between the germline ends. The variable domain in full, with the rest retrieved from reference TRBV7-2 and TRBJ2-4, is GAGVSQSPSNKVTEKGKDVELRCDPISGHTALYWYRQSLGQGLEFLIYFQGNSAPDKSGLPSDRFSAERTGGSVSTLTIQRTQQEDSAVYLCASSQQGVQYFGAGTRLSVL.